Listed here are 14 T cell receptor beta chains from one sample, sequenced in a study of OX40 agonist ivuxolimab in advanced cancers. The repertoire was sequenced with immunoSEQ multiplex PCR; TCRdb's copy has only in-frame clones and lacks some. The sample lists about 40,000 clones, more than 85% seen once, with around 0.56% in the top ten. Sample: CD4+ or CD8+ T cells sorted from blood, taken in a trial of the OX40 agonist ivuxolimab. These receptor sequences come from an adult with an advanced solid tumor such as melanoma, head and neck, liver or kidney cancer.

This clone occurred once. V is TRBV5-6 and J is TRBJ1-3, with D possibly TRBD1 on 6 matching bases. Trimming took 9 bases from V and 0 from J, leaving 16 bases between them. Germline V gene data show CDR1 as SGHDT and CDR2 as YYEEEE. CDR3 length: 15 residues. The CDR3 sequence is CATRSTGTSGNTIYF. CDR3 nucleotide sequence: TGTGCCACGCGTTCCACAGGGACCTCTGGAAACACCATATATTTT.

The rearrangement links TRBV6-5 to TRBJ1-5; TRBD1 is a possible D gene (5 bases). The V end lost 3 bases, the J end lost 3 bases, and 15 bases lay between the germline ends. CDR1 is MNHEY and CDR2 is SVGAGI in the germline V gene. This CDR3 contains 16 residues. CDR3 in DNA: TGTGCCAGCAGTTATAAGATCCCAGGGACCAATCAGCCCCAGCATTTT. Protein product: CASSYKIPGTNQPQHF.

This clone showed up just a few times. V gene TRBV7-9 combines with J gene TRBJ2-3; D unclear. This CDR3 is 12 amino acids long. The V gene's germline CDR1 is SEHNR and CDR2 FQNEAQ (reference sequence). V lost 5 bases and J 4 bases, leaving 7 bases between the germline ends. The CDR3 is CASSPPSDTQYF. The CDR3 coding sequence is TGTGCCAGCAGCCCCCCATCAGATACGCAGTATTTT.

The chain has TRBV5-1 and TRBJ1-1; D call uncertain. The CDR3 runs to 12 residues. Looked up from germline, CDR1 is SGHRS and CDR2 is YFSETQ. The V end lost 0 bases, the J end lost 9 bases, and 9 bases lay between the germline ends. The CDR3 DNA follows: TGCGCCAGCAGCTTGGATGAAGGGAAAGCTTTCTTT. Translation: CASSLDEGKAFF.

The rearrangement uses TRBV6-5 and TRBJ2-5, with TRBD2 matching over 8 bases. V shed 8 bases, J shed 3 bases, and the junction held 11 bases outside the gene matches. CDR3 length: 15 residues. CDR1 is MNHEY and CDR2 is SVGAGI in the germline V gene. The CDR3 sequence is CASFTRGGGEETQYF. CDR3 nucleotides: TGTGCCAGCTTCACCCGGGGGGGAGGGGAAGAGACCCAGTACTTC.

CDR3: CASSLDWQDWQPQHF. For the CDR3, the DNA is TGTGCCAGCAGCTTAGATTGGCAGGATTGGCAGCCCCAGCATTTT. The V gene is TRBV11-2, the J gene TRBJ1-5; no firm D call. Germline V gene sequence: CDR1 SGHAT, CDR2 FQNNGV. The V end lost 0 bases, the J end lost 7 bases, and 13 bases lay between the germline ends. The CDR3 totals 15 residues.

This chain connects TRBV5-1 to TRBJ2-3; D ambiguous. Germline lookup yields CDR1 SGHRS and CDR2 YFSETQ. V shed 4 bases and J shed 0 bases, with 9 bases lying between them. The length of the CDR3 is 14 residues. In nucleotides, the CDR3 is TGCGCCAGCAGCGCGCAGATTAGCACAGATACGCAGTATTTT. Its protein product is CASSAQISTDTQYF.

This chain uses TRBV5-4 with TRBJ1-1; D possibly corresponds to TRBD1 (5 bases). The CDR3 has 15 amino acids. The germline V gene has CDR1 SGHNT and CDR2 YYREEE (reference sequence). The V end lost 5 bases, the J end lost 3 bases, and 17 bases lay between the germline ends. The chain's CDR3 is CASSPTRARDTEAFF. For the CDR3, the DNA is TGTGCCAGCAGTCCGACCAGGGCGCGGGACACTGAAGCTTTCTTT.

The J gene is TRBJ2-3, the V gene TRBV4-3, with D possibly TRBD1 on 6 matching bases. The germline CDR1 and CDR2 sequences are LGHNA and YSLEER. Trimming left V 1 base short and J 6 bases short, with 8 bases between. CDR3 size: 13 residues. CDR3 protein: CASSQGGGDTQYF. The CDR3 DNA reads TGCGCCAGCAGCCAAGGAGGGGGTGATACGCAGTATTTT.

This chain connects TRBV7-9 to TRBJ2-1; 12 bases line up with TRBD2. The CDR3 extends over 17 amino acids. The germline CDR1 and CDR2 sequences are SEHNR and FQNEAQ (reference sequence). V trimming: 2 bases; J trimming: 1 base; junction bases outside the gene matches: 3. CDR3 in DNA: TGTGCCAGCAGCTTACCTAGCGGGGGGGCATCCTACAATGAGCAGTTCTTC. This sequence encodes CASSLPSGGASYNEQFF.

V gene TRBV6-1 combines with J gene TRBJ1-4; the D is unclear. Germline V lookup: CDR1 MNHNS, CDR2 SASEGT. The CDR3 length is 13 residues. Trimming took off 5 bases at V and 5 bases at J, with 9 bases between the two ends. The CDR3 bases are TGTGCCAGCAGTCCGGGCCGGAATGAAAAACTGTTTTTT. Protein product: CASSPGRNEKLFF.

The chain employs TRBV19 and TRBJ2-3, with no clear D. Germline CDR1 and CDR2: LNHDA and SQIVND (reference sequence). Between the trimmed V and J ends, which lost 4 bases and 1 base, there was a span of 3 bases. The CDR3 length is 12 residues. CDR3 region: CASSSGTDTQYF. The CDR3 DNA follows: TGTGCCAGTAGTAGTGGCACAGATACGCAGTATTTT.

J is TRBJ1-4 and V is TRBV11-2, with a weak D call TRBD1 (6 bases). The length of the CDR3 is 15 residues. CDR1 and CDR2 (germline): SGHAT, FQNNGV. The V gene lost 1 base and the J gene lost 8 bases, with 14 bases spanning the gap. The CDR3 nucleotides read TGTGCCAGCAGCTTAGGCTGGGGGGCAGGGGAAAAACTGTTTTTT. Translated, it gives CASSLGWGAGEKLFF.

This rearrangement joins TRBV7-2 to TRBJ1-1, with a tentative D call TRBD1 (5 bases). Trimming pared 2 bases from V and 7 bases from J, leaving 20 bases between. Germline V gene sequence: CDR1 SGHTA, CDR2 FQGNSA. The CDR3 runs 16 residues. The CDR3 sequence is CASSLSVAGREGEAFF. The CDR3 DNA follows: TGTGCCAGCAGCTTAAGCGTAGCGGGGCGGGAGGGTGAAGCTTTCTTT.